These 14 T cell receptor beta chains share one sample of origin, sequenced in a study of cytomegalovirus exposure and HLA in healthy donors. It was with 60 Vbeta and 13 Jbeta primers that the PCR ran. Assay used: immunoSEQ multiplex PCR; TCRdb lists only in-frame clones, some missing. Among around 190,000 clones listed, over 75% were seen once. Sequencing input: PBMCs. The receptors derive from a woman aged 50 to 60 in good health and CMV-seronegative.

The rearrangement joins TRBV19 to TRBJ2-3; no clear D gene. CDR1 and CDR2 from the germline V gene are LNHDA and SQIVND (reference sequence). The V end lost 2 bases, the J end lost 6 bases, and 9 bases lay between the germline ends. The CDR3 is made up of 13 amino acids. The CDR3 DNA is TGTGCCAGTAGTATACAGTGGCGGGATACGCAGTATTTT. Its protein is CASSIQWRDTQYF.

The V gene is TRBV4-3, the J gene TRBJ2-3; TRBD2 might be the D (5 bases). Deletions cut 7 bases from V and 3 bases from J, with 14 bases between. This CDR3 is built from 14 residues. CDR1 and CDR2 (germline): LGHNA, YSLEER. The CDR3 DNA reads TGCGCCAGCACCCTAAGGAGCGGAACAGATACGCAGTATTTT. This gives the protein CASTLRSGTDTQYF.

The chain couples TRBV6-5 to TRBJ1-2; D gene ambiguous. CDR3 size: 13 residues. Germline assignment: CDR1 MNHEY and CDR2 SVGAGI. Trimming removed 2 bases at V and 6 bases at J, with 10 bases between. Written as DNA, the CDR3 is TGTGCCAGCAGTTACGGGTGGGCGAATGGCTACACCTTC. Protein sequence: CASSYGWANGYTF.

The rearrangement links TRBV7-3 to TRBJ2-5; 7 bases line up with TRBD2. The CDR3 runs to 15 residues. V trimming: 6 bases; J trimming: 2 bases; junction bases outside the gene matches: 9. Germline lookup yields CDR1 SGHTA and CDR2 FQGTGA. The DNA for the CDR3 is TGTGCCAGCAGGCCCACCCTAGCGGTACAAGAGACCCAGTACTTC. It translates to CASRPTLAVQETQYF.

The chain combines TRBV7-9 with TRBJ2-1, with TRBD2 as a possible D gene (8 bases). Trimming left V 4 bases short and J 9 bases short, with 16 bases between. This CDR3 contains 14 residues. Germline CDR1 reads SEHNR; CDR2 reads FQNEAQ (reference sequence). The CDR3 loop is CASSSQGTRGEQFF. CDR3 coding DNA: TGTGCCAGCAGCTCACAGGGGACTAGAGGTGAGCAGTTCTTC.

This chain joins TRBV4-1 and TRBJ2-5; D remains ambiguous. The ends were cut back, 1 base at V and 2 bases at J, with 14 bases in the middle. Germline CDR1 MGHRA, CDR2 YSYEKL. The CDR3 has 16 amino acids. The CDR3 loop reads CASSQVAPQYQETQYF. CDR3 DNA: TGCGCCAGCAGCCAAGTGGCACCACAATATCAAGAGACCCAGTACTTC.

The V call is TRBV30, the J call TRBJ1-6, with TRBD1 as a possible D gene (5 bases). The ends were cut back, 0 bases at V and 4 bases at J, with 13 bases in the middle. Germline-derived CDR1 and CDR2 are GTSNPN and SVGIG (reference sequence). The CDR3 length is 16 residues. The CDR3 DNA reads TGTGCCTGGAGTGTGACAGCTCCTAAATATAATTCACCCCTCCACTTT. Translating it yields CAWSVTAPKYNSPLHF.

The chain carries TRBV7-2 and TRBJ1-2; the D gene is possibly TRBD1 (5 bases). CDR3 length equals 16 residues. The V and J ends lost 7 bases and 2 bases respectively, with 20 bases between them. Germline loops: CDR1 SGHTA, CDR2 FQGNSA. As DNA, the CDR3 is TGTGCCAGCACCGCAGGTAGGCAGGGTATGAACTATGGCTACACCTTC. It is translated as CASTAGRQGMNYGYTF. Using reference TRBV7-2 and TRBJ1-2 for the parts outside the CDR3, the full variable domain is GAGVSQSPSNKVTEKGKDVELRCDPISGHTALYWYRQSLGQGLEFLIYFQGNSAPDKSGLPSDRFSAERTGGSVSTLTIQRTQQEDSAVYLCASTAGRQGMNYGYTFGSGTRLTVV.

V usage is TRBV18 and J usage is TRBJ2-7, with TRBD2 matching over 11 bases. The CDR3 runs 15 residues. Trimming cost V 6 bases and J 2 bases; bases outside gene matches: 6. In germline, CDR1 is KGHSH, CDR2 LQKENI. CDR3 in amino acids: CASSLGTSGAYEQYF. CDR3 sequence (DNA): TGTGCCAGCTCCCTAGGGACTAGCGGAGCCTACGAGCAGTACTTC.

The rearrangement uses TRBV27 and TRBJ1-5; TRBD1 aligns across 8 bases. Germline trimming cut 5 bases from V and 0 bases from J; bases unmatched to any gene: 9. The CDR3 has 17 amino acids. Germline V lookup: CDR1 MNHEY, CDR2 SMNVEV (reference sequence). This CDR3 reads CASSASGTGFSNQPQHF. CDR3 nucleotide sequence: TGTGCCAGCAGTGCCTCAGGGACAGGATTTAGCAATCAGCCCCAGCATTTT.

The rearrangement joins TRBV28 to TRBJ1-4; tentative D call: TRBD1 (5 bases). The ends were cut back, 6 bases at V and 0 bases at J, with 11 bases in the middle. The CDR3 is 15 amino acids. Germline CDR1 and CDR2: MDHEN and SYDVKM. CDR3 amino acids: CASSRDRTTNEKLFF. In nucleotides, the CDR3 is TGTGCCAGCAGCCGTGACAGAACAACTAATGAAAAACTGTTTTTT.

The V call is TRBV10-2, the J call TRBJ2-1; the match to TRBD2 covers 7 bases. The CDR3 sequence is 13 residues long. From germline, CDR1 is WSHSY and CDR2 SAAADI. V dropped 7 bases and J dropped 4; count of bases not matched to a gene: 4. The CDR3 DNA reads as TGCGCCAGCACGAGCGGGAAGTACAATGAGCAGTTCTTC. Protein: CASTSGKYNEQFF.

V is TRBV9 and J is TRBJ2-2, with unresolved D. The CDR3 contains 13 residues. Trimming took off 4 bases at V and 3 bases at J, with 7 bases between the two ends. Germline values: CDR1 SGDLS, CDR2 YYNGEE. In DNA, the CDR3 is TGTGCCAGCAGCATAGACTACACCGGGGAGCTGTTTTTT. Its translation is CASSIDYTGELFF.

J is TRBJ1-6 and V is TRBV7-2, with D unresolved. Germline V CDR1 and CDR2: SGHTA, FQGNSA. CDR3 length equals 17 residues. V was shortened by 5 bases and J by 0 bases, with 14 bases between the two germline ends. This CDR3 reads CASSPGRLSSYNSPLHF. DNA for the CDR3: TGTGCCAGCAGCCCGGGGAGACTAAGCTCCTATAATTCACCCCTCCACTTT.